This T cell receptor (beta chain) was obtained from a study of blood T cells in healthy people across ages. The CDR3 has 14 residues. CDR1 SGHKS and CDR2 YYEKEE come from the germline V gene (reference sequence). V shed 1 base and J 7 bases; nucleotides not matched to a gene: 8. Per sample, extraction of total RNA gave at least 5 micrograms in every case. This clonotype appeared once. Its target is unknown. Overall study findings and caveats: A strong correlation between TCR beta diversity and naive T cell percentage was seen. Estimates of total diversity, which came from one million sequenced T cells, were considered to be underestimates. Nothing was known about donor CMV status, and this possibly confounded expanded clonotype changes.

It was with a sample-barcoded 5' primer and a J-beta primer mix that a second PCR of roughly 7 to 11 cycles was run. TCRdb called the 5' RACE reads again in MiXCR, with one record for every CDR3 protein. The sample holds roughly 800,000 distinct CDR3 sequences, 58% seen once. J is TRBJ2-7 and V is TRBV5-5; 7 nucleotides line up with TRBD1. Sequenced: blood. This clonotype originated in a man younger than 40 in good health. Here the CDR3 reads CASSLSPGQREQYF. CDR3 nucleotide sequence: TGTGCCAGCAGCTTGTCCCCGGGACAGCGGGAGCAGTACTTC.